Each of the 20 T cell receptor beta chains below was sequenced from the same sample in a study of blood T cell repertoires in COVID-19 (dated by TCRdb to about 2020). To prepare the library, the immunoSEQ multiplex PCR assay was applied. Held by TCRdb, this immuneACCESS table contains in-frame sequences only and omits some clones. Under half of the omission traces to an unresolved V gene where checked; the cause of the rest is unknown. A total of about 32,000 clones appear in this sample, 90% of them only once. In total, the top ten clones hold 1% of the sample. Material: peripheral blood. These receptors originate from a man aged 70 or older with active or convalescent COVID-19.

This clone was found once. This chain uses TRBV5-1 with TRBJ1-2; D remains unclear. Germline CDR1 is SGHRS and CDR2 is YFSETQ. Trimming removed 5 bases from V and 1 base from J, with 12 bases in between. The CDR3 runs 14 residues. The CDR3 DNA is TGCGCCAGCAGTATAGGCGGGCATAACTATGGCTACACCTTC. Its protein product is CASSIGGHNYGYTF.

In nucleotides, the CDR3 is TGTGCCAGCAGCCTGGATGACTATCCTTTTCAGTATTTT. It specifies CASSLDDYPFQYF. The chain recombines TRBV9 with TRBJ2-3; D may be TRBD2 (5 bases). CDR3 length: 13 residues. CDR1 and CDR2 from the germline V gene are SGDLS and YYNGEE. The V end lost 4 bases, the J end lost 12 bases, and 18 bases lay between the germline ends.

The chain recombines TRBV30 with TRBJ2-2; D not resolved. The length of the CDR3 is 13 residues. Between the trimmed V and J ends, which lost 4 bases and 8 bases, there was a span of 14 bases. The germline CDR1 and CDR2 sequences are GTSNPN and SVGIG (reference sequence). The CDR3 DNA reads as TGTGCCTGGAATGGCCTCGGCAGGGGGGAGCTGTTTTTT. Its translation is CAWNGLGRGELFF.

This sequence joins TRBV19 and TRBJ1-4, with D perhaps matching TRBD1 (5 bases). CDR1 and CDR2 (germline): LNHDA, SQIVND (reference sequence). The CDR3 extends over 14 amino acids. Trimming took 5 bases from V and 4 from J, leaving 11 bases between them. Here the CDR3 reads CASSQGLGNEKLFF. The CDR3 nucleotides read TGTGCCAGTAGTCAGGGACTAGGTAATGAAAAACTGTTTTTT. The variable domain in full, with the rest retrieved from reference TRBV19 and TRBJ1-4, is DGGITQSPKYLFRKEGQNVTLSCEQNLNHDAMYWYRQDPGQGLRLIYYSQIVNDFQKGDIAEGYSVSREKKESFPLTVTSAQKNPTAFYLCASSQGLGNEKLFFGSGTQLSVL.

The V gene is TRBV19, the J gene TRBJ1-2, with 7 bases identical to TRBD1. From germline, CDR1 is LNHDA and CDR2 SQIVND (reference sequence). The CDR3 is made up of 15 amino acids. V lost 5 bases, J lost 3 bases, and 9 bases stayed unmatched. Here the CDR3 DNA reads TGTGCCAGTAGTCGACTTCGACAGGGTGACTATGGCTACACCTTC. Protein sequence: CASSRLRQGDYGYTF.

The sample holds one count of this clone. V gene TRBV18 combines with J gene TRBJ2-5; TRBD2 matches at 7 bases. The V gene end was trimmed by 2 bases and the J gene end by 5 bases; junction bases not matched to a gene: 8. The germline V gene has CDR1 KGHSH and CDR2 LQKENI. This CDR3 has 15 residues. The CDR3 is CASSPWGGLSETQYF. In DNA form, the CDR3 reads TGTGCCAGCTCACCATGGGGGGGGTTGTCGGAGACCCAGTACTTC.

The V gene is TRBV29-1, the J gene TRBJ2-5; possibly TRBD2 for D (5 bases). Germline V gene data show CDR1 as SQVTM and CDR2 as ANQGSEA. The CDR3 length is 13 residues. V shed 6 bases and J shed 5 bases, with 16 bases lying between them. The CDR3 region has the DNA TGCAGCGTCGGCGTCGCTAGCCCGGAGACCCAGTACTTC. Translation: CSVGVASPETQYF. The entire variable domain, with the rest obtained from reference TRBV29-1 and TRBJ2-5, is as follows: SAVISQKPSRDICQRGTSLTIQCQVDSQVTMMFWYRQQPGQSLTLIATANQGSEATYESGFVIDKFPISRPNLTFSTLTVSNMSPEDSSIYLCSVGVASPETQYFGPGTRLLVL.

This clone was counted once. The CDR3 is CASSQYGILYEQYF. The CDR3 DNA reads as TGTGCCAGCAGCCAATACGGTATACTCTACGAGCAGTACTTC. The chain recombines TRBV4-2 with TRBJ2-7; no definite D call. Between the trimmed V and J ends, which lost 2 bases and 3 bases, there was a span of 11 bases. This CDR3 region has 14 residues. Germline-derived CDR1 and CDR2 are LGHNA and YNFKEQ.

V is TRBV15 and J is TRBJ2-7; either TRBD1 or TRBD2 may fit D (6 bases each). This CDR3 has 13 residues. V gave up 5 bases and J gave up 4 bases, with 12 bases separating them. Germline V CDR1 and CDR2: LNHNV, YYDKDF (reference sequence). CDR3: CATSGGGRYEQYF. The CDR3 region has the DNA TGTGCCACCAGCGGAGGGGGGCGATACGAGCAGTACTTC.

The rearrangement uses TRBV2 and TRBJ2-5; D not certain. Trimming removed 3 bases from V and 2 bases from J, with 7 bases in between. Germline CDR1 SNHLY, CDR2 FYNNEI. The CDR3 covers 13 residues. CDR3 in amino acids: CASSDTTQETQYF. The CDR3 bases are TGTGCCAGCAGTGACACTACTCAAGAGACCCAGTACTTC.

The chain employs TRBV20-1 and TRBJ1-5; 8 bases map to TRBD1. Trimming removed 3 bases from V and 3 bases from J; junction bases left unmatched: 10. This CDR3 contains 16 residues. Germline lookup yields CDR1 DFQATT and CDR2 SNEGSKA (reference sequence). The DNA for the CDR3 is TGCAGTGCTAGTAATCCCGGACAGGGTACCAATCAGCCCCAGCATTTT. This codes for CSASNPGQGTNQPQHF.

The genes are TRBV5-1 and TRBJ1-2; maybe TRBD1 (5 bases). V was trimmed by 0 bases and J by 1 base, leaving 16 bases between them. This CDR3 is 17 amino acids long. Germline V lookup: CDR1 SGHRS, CDR2 YFSETQ. As DNA, the CDR3 is TGCGCCAGCAGCTTGGGTTCAGGGATGGCACGTAACTATGGCTACACCTTC. Encoded protein: CASSLGSGMARNYGYTF. Full variable domain (missing parts from reference TRBV5-1 and TRBJ1-2): KAGVTQTPRYLIKTRGQQVTLSCSPISGHRSVSWYQQTPGQGLQFLFEYFSETQRNKGNFPGRFSGRQFSNSRSEMNVSTLELGDSALYLCASSLGSGMARNYGYTFGSGTRLTVV.

The CDR3 protein is CASSQEFGQPHGYTF. The CDR3 nucleotides read TGCGCCAGCAGCCAAGAATTTGGACAGCCACATGGCTACACCTTC. The chain links TRBV4-3 to TRBJ1-2; TRBD1 is a possible D gene (6 bases). V lost 0 bases and J lost 6, with 14 bases in between. Per germline, CDR1 LGHNA and CDR2 YSLEER. The CDR3 covers 15 residues.

The chain has TRBV18 and TRBJ1-4; 7 bases align to TRBD1. The CDR3 loop spans 13 amino acids. Germline loops: CDR1 KGHSH, CDR2 LQKENI. Unmatched junction bases numbered 3, after V lost 6 bases and J lost 5 bases. This chain's CDR3 is CASSRDRNEKLFF. Written as DNA, the CDR3 is TGTGCCAGCTCCCGGGACAGAAATGAAAAACTGTTTTTT.

J is TRBJ2-5 and V is TRBV7-9; D is possibly TRBD2 (7 bases). The CDR3 is 14 residues long. Germline assignment: CDR1 SEHNR and CDR2 FQNEAQ (reference sequence). Trimming took 7 bases from V and 7 from J, leaving 19 bases between them. The CDR3 reads CASTEGGGPRTQYF. The CDR3 DNA reads as TGTGCCAGCACCGAAGGGGGGGGCCCACGGACCCAGTACTTC.

This chain links TRBV2 with TRBJ2-7, with 8 bases lining up with TRBD1. The germline V gene encodes CDR1 SNHLY and CDR2 FYNNEI. This CDR3 region has 13 residues. After removal of 7 bases from V and 6 bases from J, the junction contained 8 bases not matched to a gene. The CDR3 here is CASTRQGSLEQYF. CDR3 bases: TGTGCCAGCACAAGACAGGGGTCACTCGAGCAGTACTTC. Full variable domain (outside the CDR3, taken from reference TRBV2 and TRBJ2-7): EPEVTQTPSHQVTQMGQEVILRCVPISNHLYFYWYRQILGQKVEFLVSFYNNEISEKSEIFDDQFSVERPDGSNFTLKIRSTKLEDSAMYFCASTRQGSLEQYFGPGTRLTVT.

This chain links TRBV4-3 with TRBJ1-3; 7 nucleotides align to TRBD1. With 0 bases clipped from V and 7 bases from J, the junction kept 6 bases outside the gene matches. The CDR3 is 15 residues long. From germline, CDR1 is LGHNA and CDR2 YSLEER. The CDR3 bases are TGCGCCAGCAGCCAAGAAGGGACAGTGTATAACACCATATATTTT. This sequence encodes CASSQEGTVYNTIYF.

This rearrangement joins TRBV6-5 to TRBJ1-6; a possible D gene is TRBD1 (6 bases). The CDR3 is 15 residues long. V lost 6 bases, J lost 6 bases, and 15 bases lay in between. CDR1 MNHEY and CDR2 SVGAGI come from the germline V gene. The CDR3 sequence: CASSNKQGFNSPLHF. The CDR3 DNA reads as TGTGCCAGCAGCAATAAACAGGGATTTAATTCACCCCTCCACTTT.

The CDR3 here is CSVAGGSTEAFF. CDR3 DNA: TGCAGCGTTGCGGGAGGGTCCACTGAAGCTTTCTTT. The chain carries TRBV29-1 and TRBJ1-1; D is uncertain. Trimming left V 4 bases short and J 4 bases short, with 10 bases between. This CDR3 region has 12 residues. Germline V gives CDR1 SQVTM, CDR2 ANQGSEA.

The genes are TRBV4-1 and TRBJ2-1, with a weak D call TRBD2 (5 bases). The CDR3 runs to 15 residues. Germline CDR1 reads MGHRA; CDR2 reads YSYEKL. V was shortened by 1 base and J by 2 bases, with 9 bases between the two germline ends. The CDR3 loop is CASSQGQEAYNEQFF. The CDR3 nucleotides read TGCGCCAGCAGCCAAGGGCAGGAGGCCTACAATGAGCAGTTCTTC.